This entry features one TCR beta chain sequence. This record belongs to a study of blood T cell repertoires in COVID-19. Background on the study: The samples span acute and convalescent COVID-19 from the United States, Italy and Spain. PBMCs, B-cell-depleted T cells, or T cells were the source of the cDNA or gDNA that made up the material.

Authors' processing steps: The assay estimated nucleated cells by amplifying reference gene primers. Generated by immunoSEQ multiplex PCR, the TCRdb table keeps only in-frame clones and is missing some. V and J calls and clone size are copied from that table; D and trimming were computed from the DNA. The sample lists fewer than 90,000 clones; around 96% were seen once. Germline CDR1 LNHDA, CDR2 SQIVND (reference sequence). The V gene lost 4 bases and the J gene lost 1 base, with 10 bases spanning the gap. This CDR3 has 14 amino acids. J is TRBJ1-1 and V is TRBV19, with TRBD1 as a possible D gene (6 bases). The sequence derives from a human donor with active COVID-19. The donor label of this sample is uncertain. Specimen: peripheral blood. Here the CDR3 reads CASSSGRGNTEAFF. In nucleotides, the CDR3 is TGTGCCAGTAGTAGTGGCAGGGGGAACACTGAAGCTTTCTTT.